Listed here is a single TCR beta chain. V lost 0 bases, J lost 4 bases, and 5 bases lay in between. CDR3 length: 14 amino acids. From germline, CDR1 is SGDLS and CDR2 YYNGEE. Through a sample-barcoded 5' primer and a J-beta primer mix, a second PCR was run for roughly 6 to 11 cycles. MiXCR, applied by TCRdb to the 5' RACE reads, yields one record per CDR3 protein. The table has 750,000 to 1,000,000 distinct CDR3 sequences, under 35% seen once. These data are taken from a study of blood T cells in healthy people across ages. Donors each provided about 9.5 milliliters of peripheral blood. Every sample gave at least 5 micrograms of total RNA when it was extracted. The same sample was also studied in work on T cells of mothers and their children. As reported in that work: The sample comes from fewer than 10 healthy Caucasian donors: mothers and children.

The source material was blood. The chain couples TRBV9 to TRBJ1-6; the D is unclear. The receptor was isolated from a woman aged 40 to 49 in good health. Written as DNA, the CDR3 is TGTGCCAGCAGCGTAGGACGGTATAATTCACCCCTCCACTTT. Protein sequence: CASSVGRYNSPLHF.